The 32 T cell receptor beta chains below come from one sample, sequenced in a study of response to subunit inactivated influenza vaccine. TCRdb ran MiXCR on the RT-PCR reads and lists one entry per CDR3 protein. The sample has 400,000 to 650,000 distinct CDR3 sequences; approximately 6.9% are singletons. Specimen: PBMCs from blood, collected roughly 24 months after vaccination. These receptors were taken from a man aged 50-75 years who received an inactivated influenza vaccine.

This clonotype showed up just a few times. The chain joins TRBV24-1 to TRBJ2-2, with 10 bases aligning to TRBD1. This CDR3 contains 17 residues. Germline CDR1 KGHDR, CDR2 SFDVKD. Trimming cost V 0 bases and J 6 bases; bases outside gene matches: 6. The CDR3 loop is CATSDLATGGGPGELFF. CDR3 nucleotide sequence: TGTGCCACCAGTGATTTGGCGACAGGGGGCGGCCCCGGGGAGCTGTTTTTT.

This chain joins TRBV4-1 and TRBJ2-3, with TRBD2 as a possible D gene (6 bases). This CDR3 contains 17 residues. The germline V gene has CDR1 MGHRA and CDR2 YSYEKL. Trimming shortened V by 1 base and J by 2 bases, and 16 bases separated the two germline ends. The CDR3 nucleotides read TGCGCCAGCAGCCAAGTGGGACTCCGGGACCCCACAGATACGCAGTATTTT. The encoded protein is CASSQVGLRDPTDTQYF.

The V and J genes are TRBV20-1 and TRBJ2-5; 7 bases align to TRBD1. This CDR3 is built from 13 residues. V was clipped by 5 bases and J by 3 bases; unmatched bases: 6. CDR1 DFQATT and CDR2 SNEGSKA come from the germline V gene (reference sequence). In nucleotides, the CDR3 is TGCAGTGCTGGCCCAGGGGGAGAAGAGACCCAGTACTTC. This gives the protein CSAGPGGEETQYF.

At least ten counts were recorded for this clonotype. The chain carries TRBV6-5 and TRBJ2-5, with D tentatively TRBD1 (6 bases). V was cut by 0 bases and J by 4 bases, with 18 bases left in between. CDR3 length: 17 residues. Looked up from germline, CDR1 is MNHEY and CDR2 is SVGAGI. Written as DNA, the CDR3 is TGTGCCAGCAGTTACTCAGGGGGTAGGGGGAAAGCAGAGACCCAGTACTTC. Protein: CASSYSGGRGKAETQYF.

In its sample, this clonotype was seen a few times. This rearrangement joins TRBV4-3 to TRBJ2-1; 7 bases fit TRBD2. The trim removed 0 bases at V and 14 bases at J, leaving 10 bases unmatched. This CDR3 spans 14 amino acids. CDR1 and CDR2 (germline): LGHNA, YSLEER. In nucleotides, the CDR3 is TGCGCCAGCAGCCAAGATGTAGTCGGGGGGAAAGAGTTCTTC. Protein sequence: CASSQDVVGGKEFF.

This clonotype was seen at least ten times. The chain combines TRBV6-5 with TRBJ2-3; D is ambiguous. The CDR3 is 17 residues long. Germline V gives CDR1 MNHEY, CDR2 SVGAGI. Trimming removed 0 bases at V and 2 bases at J, with 15 bases between. CDR3 protein: CASSYSGGAQNTDTQYF. The CDR3 region has the DNA TGTGCCAGCAGTTACTCCGGTGGAGCCCAGAACACAGATACGCAGTATTTT.

The rearrangement joins TRBV20-1 to TRBJ2-1; D may match TRBD1 or TRBD2 (5 bases each). V lost 0 bases to trimming and J lost 3 bases, with 15 bases between them. The CDR3 is 16 amino acids. Germline loops: CDR1 DFQATT, CDR2 SNEGSKA (reference sequence). This CDR3 is CSARDGTGTNYNEQFF. The CDR3 region has the DNA TGCAGTGCTAGAGATGGTACGGGGACGAACTACAATGAGCAGTTCTTC.

This clonotype was detected once. A read error may account for a junction end that differs from germline. The chain recombines TRBV14 with TRBJ1-5; TRBD1 matches 8 bases. The CDR3 length is 15 residues. Per the germline V gene, CDR1 is SGHDN and CDR2 is FVKESK. The CDR3 nucleotides read TGTGACAGCAGCCAAGGGACAGGCTTCTATCAGCCCCAGCATTTT. This codes for CDSSQGTGFYQPQHF.

This clonotype was detected only a few times. The chain employs TRBV11-1 and TRBJ2-1; 10 nucleotides match TRBD2. Germline V gene sequence: CDR1 SGHAT, CDR2 FQDESV (reference sequence). J gave up 3 bases and V 4 bases, and 21 bases lay outside the gene matches. The CDR3 covers 21 residues. The CDR3 loop is CASSSPGGDTYSGRLYNEQFF. The CDR3 DNA is TGTGCCAGCAGCTCCCCGGGAGGAGACACTTATAGCGGGAGGCTCTACAATGAGCAGTTCTTC.

The chain employs TRBV29-1 and TRBJ2-2; D uncertain. Trimming removed 5 bases from V and 5 bases from J, with 12 bases in between. The CDR3 spans 13 residues. The germline V gene encodes CDR1 SQVTM and CDR2 ANQGSEA. The CDR3 here is CSVKSIGTGELFF. The CDR3 coding sequence is TGCAGCGTTAAGTCCATCGGGACCGGGGAGCTGTTTTTT.

Only a few counts were recorded for this clonotype. The chain carries TRBV5-1 and TRBJ2-6, with D unresolved. Trimming removed 0 bases from V and 2 bases from J, with 15 bases in between. Germline V gives CDR1 SGHRS, CDR2 YFSETQ. The CDR3 is 18 amino acids. The CDR3, as DNA: TGCGCCAGCAGCTTGGTCCGGGTGGGGAAGGCTGGGGCCAACGTCCTGACTTTC. It is translated as CASSLVRVGKAGANVLTF.

The chain recombines TRBV4-2 with TRBJ2-7; 9 positions agree with TRBD2. The CDR3 contains 15 residues. V was clipped by 4 bases and J by 4 bases; unmatched bases: 8. The germline gives CDR1 LGHNA, CDR2 YNFKEQ. The CDR3 spells CASSPGLASPYEQYF. In DNA form, the CDR3 reads TGTGCCAGCAGCCCGGGACTAGCTTCACCTTACGAGCAGTACTTC.

The genes are TRBV6-5 and TRBJ1-2, with D uncertain. Germline CDR1 MNHEY, CDR2 SVGAGI. The CDR3 spans 14 residues. V was trimmed by 2 bases and J by 2 bases, leaving 9 bases between them. The CDR3 coding sequence is TGTGCCAGCAGTTACCTCCAGGAGAACTATGGCTACACCTTC. Amino acid sequence: CASSYLQENYGYTF.

As DNA, the CDR3 is TGCGCCAGCAGCCAAGATAGGTCCTATAATTCACCCCTCCACTTT. Its translation is CASSQDRSYNSPLHF. The V and J genes are TRBV4-1 and TRBJ1-6; no clear D gene. Germline V lookup: CDR1 MGHRA, CDR2 YSYEKL. The CDR3 is 15 residues long. Trimming removed 0 bases from V and 1 base from J, with 4 bases in between.

V and J are TRBV7-2 and TRBJ2-7; D gene unclear. This CDR3 comprises 12 residues. Trimming shortened V by 1 base and J by 9 bases, and 10 bases separated the two germline ends. From germline, CDR1 is SGHTA and CDR2 FQGNSA. The CDR3 sequence is CASSLVTASQYF. CDR3 bases: TGTGCCAGCAGCTTAGTTACGGCGTCGCAGTACTTC.

The rearrangement joins TRBV7-2 to TRBJ2-7; 8 positions agree with TRBD1. The CDR3 is 15 residues long. Germline CDR1 reads SGHTA; CDR2 reads FQGNSA. The V segment lost 2 bases and the J segment 6 bases; nucleotides outside the gene matches: 9. CDR3: CASSLPGTGHGEQYF. In DNA, the CDR3 is TGTGCCAGCAGCTTACCTGGGACAGGCCATGGCGAGCAGTACTTC.

The sample holds a few counts of this clonotype. The rearrangement joins TRBV5-5 to TRBJ1-1; D is undetermined. This CDR3 is 17 amino acids long. Germline V gene data show CDR1 as SGHKS and CDR2 as YYEKEE (reference sequence). Trimming stripped 3 bases from V and 1 base from J, with 19 bases between. The CDR3 bases are TGTGCCAGCAGCTGGACCTTGTACCCAACGCCGAACACTGAAGCTTTCTTT. Amino acids: CASSWTLYPTPNTEAFF.

The genes are TRBV28 and TRBJ1-1; tentatively, D is TRBD1 (6 bases). V was cut by 6 bases and J by 8 bases, with 16 bases left in between. Germline-derived CDR1 and CDR2 are MDHEN and SYDVKM. CDR3 length equals 13 residues. CDR3 in amino acids: CASSPLGGGEAFF. The CDR3 bases are TGTGCCAGCAGCCCCCTAGGGGGGGGAGAAGCTTTCTTT.

This clonotype was detected many times. The gene calls are TRBV28 and TRBJ2-7, with D unclear. This CDR3 is built from 14 residues. Looked up from germline, CDR1 is MDHEN and CDR2 is SYDVKM. V dropped 3 bases and J dropped 2 bases, with 11 bases sitting between them. The CDR3 sequence is CASSFLGAAYEQYF. The CDR3 DNA reads as TGTGCCAGCAGTTTCCTGGGTGCGGCCTACGAGCAGTACTTC.

The chain uses TRBV6-5 and TRBJ2-3; a possible D gene is TRBD1 (5 bases). V was shortened by 2 bases and J by 3 bases, with 15 bases between the two germline ends. The CDR3 is made up of 16 amino acids. CDR1 is MNHEY and CDR2 is SVGAGI in the germline V gene. The DNA for the CDR3 is TGTGCCAGCAGTTACGTGGCAGGGCTTAGGACAGATACGCAGTATTTT. This encodes CASSYVAGLRTDTQYF.

The chain joins TRBV20-1 to TRBJ2-1, with 12 bases that match TRBD2. After removal of 5 bases from V and 9 bases from J, the junction contained 8 bases not matched to a gene. There are 14 residues in the CDR3. CDR1 DFQATT and CDR2 SNEGSKA come from the germline V gene (reference sequence). The CDR3 coding sequence is TGCAGTGCTGAGACTAGCGGGAGTTGGGGTGAGCAGTTCTTC. Its protein is CSAETSGSWGEQFF.

V is TRBV28 and J is TRBJ1-3, with 8 bases lining up with TRBD1. The junction had 7 bases not matched to a gene; V was cut back by 2 bases and J by 4 bases. The CDR3 is 16 residues long. CDR1 is MDHEN and CDR2 is SYDVKM in the germline V gene. The CDR3 region is CASSLADRVAGNTIYF. DNA of the CDR3: TGTGCCAGCAGTTTAGCGGACAGGGTTGCCGGAAACACCATATATTTT.

This clonotype occurred many times. The rearrangement links TRBV5-1 to TRBJ1-4, with 9 positions matching TRBD1. Germline V gene lookup returns CDR1 SGHRS and CDR2 YFSETQ. This CDR3 contains 14 residues. V lost 4 bases and J lost 8; bases outside the gene matches: 6. The CDR3 DNA follows: TGCGCCAGCAGCCCAGACAGGGGGACCGAAAAACTGTTTTTT. Protein: CASSPDRGTEKLFF.

This clonotype was found once. Mismatch with germline at one junction end may stem from a read error. The chain combines TRBV6-1 with TRBJ2-6; perhaps TRBD2 as D (6 bases). The CDR3 is 15 residues long. From germline, CDR1 is MNHNS and CDR2 SASEGT. The CDR3 bases are TGTGCCAGCAGGGGGGGATCCTCTGGCGCCAACGTCCTGACTTTC. It yields the protein CASRGGSSGANVLTF.

This clonotype was observed a few times. The chain recombines TRBV7-9 with TRBJ1-4; D may be TRBD1 (5 bases). This CDR3 region has 14 residues. V dropped 5 bases and J dropped 7 bases, with 14 bases sitting between them. The germline V gene has CDR1 SEHNR and CDR2 FQNEAQ (reference sequence). The CDR3 reads CASSRRRDGEKLFF. CDR3 nucleotide sequence: TGTGCCAGCAGCAGGCGCAGGGATGGTGAAAAACTGTTTTTT.

In its sample, this clonotype was seen a few times. J is TRBJ2-3 and V is TRBV29-1; 14 nucleotides agree with TRBD2. There are 15 residues in the CDR3. Germline V CDR1 and CDR2: SQVTM, ANQGSEA. V gave up 4 bases and J gave up 4 bases; unmatched junction bases: 4. CDR3 bases: TGCAGCGTTGGGACTAGCGGGGGGTTTTCAGATACGCAGTATTTT. It is translated as CSVGTSGGFSDTQYF.

This clonotype was found a few times. The rearrangement links TRBV2 to TRBJ2-3; 9 nucleotides match TRBD2. This CDR3 contains 16 residues. V lost 4 bases to trimming and J lost 2 bases; unmatched junction nucleotides: 7. Germline CDR1 is SNHLY and CDR2 is FYNNEI. The CDR3 spells CASSGIAGADTDTQYF. Written as DNA, the CDR3 is TGTGCCAGCAGTGGAATAGCGGGAGCCGACACAGATACGCAGTATTTT.

This clonotype has ten or more counts. V is TRBV28 and J is TRBJ2-7; tentative D call: TRBD2 (7 bases). Deletions cut 6 bases from V and 5 bases from J, with 14 bases between. This CDR3 has 13 amino acids. From germline, CDR1 is MDHEN and CDR2 SYDVKM. Here the CDR3 reads CASSLRGRDEQYF. CDR3 in DNA: TGTGCCAGCAGCTTAAGGGGGAGGGACGAGCAGTACTTC.

This clonotype was observed a handful of times. V and J are TRBV10-2 and TRBJ2-7, with TRBD1 as a possible D gene (6 bases). Germline loops: CDR1 WSHSY, CDR2 SAAADI. The CDR3 runs to 16 residues. Trimming left V 7 bases short and J 1 base short, with 20 bases between. CDR3 sequence: CASNPSDSSGSYEQYF. The DNA for the CDR3 is TGCGCCAGCAATCCCTCGGACAGTAGTGGGTCCTACGAGCAGTACTTC.

This clonotype was seen at least ten times. V and J are TRBV29-1 and TRBJ2-7; D is tentatively TRBD1 or TRBD2 (5 bases each). The V end was cut by 6 bases, the J end by 4 bases, with 16 bases between. The CDR3 consists of 13 residues. Germline CDR1 and CDR2: SQVTM and ANQGSEA. Written as DNA, the CDR3 is TGCAGCGTCACCGGGACCCTTCTATACGAGCAGTACTTC. This sequence encodes CSVTGTLLYEQYF.

The chain is built from TRBV4-3 and TRBJ1-1; no clear D. CDR1 is LGHNA and CDR2 is YSLEER in the germline V gene. V gave up 0 bases and J gave up 4 bases, with 6 bases separating them. The length of the CDR3 is 13 residues. The CDR3 DNA reads TGCGCCAGCAGCCAAGACAGACTCACTGAAGCTTTCTTT. It specifies CASSQDRLTEAFF.

This clonotype showed up just a few times. The rearrangement links TRBV28 to TRBJ2-7, with D possibly TRBD1 on 6 matching bases. V gave up 7 bases and J gave up 2 bases, with 15 bases separating them. The CDR3 loop spans 14 amino acids. Per the germline V gene, CDR1 is MDHEN and CDR2 is SYDVKM. CDR3 sequence: CASTQGQGTYEQYF. CDR3 DNA sequence: TGTGCCAGCACGCAAGGGCAGGGGACCTACGAGCAGTACTTC.